Listed here are 11 T cell receptor beta chains from one sample, sequenced in a study of blood T cell repertoires in COVID-19. Some clones are missing from TCRdb's copy, which holds only in-frame ones; the method was immunoSEQ multiplex PCR. The repertoire consists of approximately 220,000 clones, with 65% to 85% occurring once and the leading ten covering around 25%. Sequencing was performed on peripheral blood. The receptors were gathered from a man aged 40-50 years with acute or convalescent COVID-19.

V and J are TRBV6-5 and TRBJ2-7; perhaps TRBD2 as D (6 bases). Trimming shortened V by 4 bases and J by 2 bases, and 18 bases separated the two germline ends. This CDR3 is 16 amino acids long. Germline V CDR1 and CDR2: MNHEY, SVGAGI. The CDR3 loop is CASSSTAGTGPYEQYF. The CDR3 DNA sequence: TGTGCCAGCAGTTCCACCGCGGGGACGGGTCCCTACGAGCAGTACTTC.

The chain employs TRBV18 and TRBJ2-1; tentatively, D is TRBD2 (5 bases). Between the trimmed V and J ends, which lost 3 bases and 4 bases, there was a span of 16 bases. Germline CDR1 KGHSH, CDR2 LQKENI. The CDR3 is 16 residues long. Here the CDR3 reads CASSPPGSTAYNEQFF. Written as DNA, the CDR3 is TGTGCCAGCTCACCCCCTGGGAGCACAGCTTACAATGAGCAGTTCTTC.

The rearrangement uses TRBV6-5 and TRBJ1-1; weak D call: TRBD1 (6 bases). Germline V gene sequence: CDR1 MNHEY, CDR2 SVGAGI. Trimming removed 6 bases at V and 0 bases at J, with 11 bases between. The CDR3 totals 14 residues. The CDR3 DNA reads as TGTGCCAGCAGGGAGGACAGCCTGAACACTGAAGCTTTCTTT. This sequence encodes CASREDSLNTEAFF.

This chain uses TRBV4-1 with TRBJ2-1; TRBD2 might be the D (5 bases). CDR1 MGHRA and CDR2 YSYEKL come from the germline V gene. With 0 bases removed from V and 8 bases from J, the gap between germline ends came to 8 bases. The CDR3 sequence is 13 residues long. The CDR3 DNA sequence: TGCGCCAGCAGCCAAGATGGGAGCGATGAGCAGTTCTTC. Amino acids: CASSQDGSDEQFF.

The chain is built from TRBV5-1 and TRBJ1-1; D unclear. Looked up from germline, CDR1 is SGHRS and CDR2 is YFSETQ. This CDR3 has 15 amino acids. With 4 bases removed from V and 3 bases from J, the gap between germline ends came to 16 bases. The CDR3 spells CASSLSLLSDTEAFF. In DNA, the CDR3 is TGCGCCAGCAGCCTATCCCTACTAAGCGACACTGAAGCTTTCTTT.

This clone was detected only once. V usage is TRBV7-9 and J usage is TRBJ1-5, with 8 nucleotides matching TRBD1. The CDR3 extends over 14 amino acids. With 5 bases clipped from V and 7 bases from J, the junction kept 7 bases outside the gene matches. CDR1 and CDR2 (germline): SEHNR, FQNEAQ (reference sequence). The CDR3 DNA sequence: TGTGCCAGCAGCACAGGGGGTGACCTCCAGCCCCAGCATTTT. It encodes CASSTGGDLQPQHF.

The rearrangement links TRBV19 to TRBJ1-2; D call uncertain. The CDR3 runs to 14 residues. Trimming took off 0 bases at V and 5 bases at J, with 10 bases between the two ends. Germline assignment: CDR1 LNHDA and CDR2 SQIVND (reference sequence). The CDR3: CASSIEPRGYGYTF. CDR3 nucleotide sequence: TGTGCCAGTAGTATAGAACCCCGGGGATATGGCTACACCTTC.

The V call is TRBV5-4, the J call TRBJ1-1; TRBD1 is a possible D gene (5 bases). The CDR3 consists of 15 residues. In germline, CDR1 is SGHNT, CDR2 YYREEE (reference sequence). The ends were cut back, 3 bases at V and 4 bases at J, with 16 bases in the middle. This CDR3 reads CASSSREGKITEAFF. CDR3 nucleotide sequence: TGTGCCAGCAGCTCAAGGGAGGGGAAGATCACTGAAGCTTTCTTT.

The chain employs TRBV29-1 and TRBJ1-1; D may be TRBD1 (5 bases). The CDR3 runs 14 residues. Germline V CDR1 and CDR2: SQVTM, ANQGSEA. The V end was cut by 8 bases, the J end by 3 bases, with 19 bases between. The CDR3 spells CSLPGGDGYTEAFF. CDR3 coding DNA: TGCAGCCTTCCTGGAGGGGACGGATACACTGAAGCTTTCTTT.

The genes are TRBV3-1 (or the pseudogene TRBV3-2) and TRBJ2-3; 7 bases are a match to TRBD1. J gave up 2 bases and V 1 base, and 9 bases lay outside the gene matches. The V gene's germline CDR1 is LGHDT and CDR2 YNNKEL (reference sequence). CDR3 length: 17 residues. CDR3 protein: CASSQGTEGQNTDTQYF. CDR3 sequence (DNA): TGTGCCAGCAGCCAAGGCACAGAGGGACAGAACACAGATACGCAGTATTTT.

The chain couples TRBV27 to TRBJ2-1; D perhaps matches TRBD2 (6 bases). V was shortened by 4 bases and J by 6 bases, with 10 bases between the two germline ends. This CDR3 is 13 amino acids long. Looked up from germline, CDR1 is MNHEY and CDR2 is SMNVEV (reference sequence). As DNA, the CDR3 is TGTGCCAGCAGTTCACTAGCCAGCAATGAGCAGTTCTTC. This encodes CASSSLASNEQFF.